Below, one TCR beta chain is given with its context. V lost 4 bases, J lost 4 bases, and 12 bases lay in between. CDR1 SGHRS and CDR2 YFSETQ come from the germline V gene. This CDR3 spans 14 amino acids. Data came from immunoSEQ multiplex PCR; TCRdb stores just in-frame clones and leaves some out. The table shows around 35,000 clones, with roughly three quarters occurring only once. This entry belongs to a study of OX40 agonist ivuxolimab in advanced cancers. The material sequenced was CD4+ or CD8+ T cells sorted from blood, taken in a trial of the OX40 agonist ivuxolimab. V and J are TRBV5-1 and TRBJ1-5; no definite D call. The receptor was derived from an adult with an advanced solid tumor such as melanoma, head and neck, liver or kidney cancer. Here the CDR3 DNA reads TGCGCCAGCAGCCCCGGGCCCAGTAATCAGCCCCAGCATTTT. Its protein product is CASSPGPSNQPQHF.